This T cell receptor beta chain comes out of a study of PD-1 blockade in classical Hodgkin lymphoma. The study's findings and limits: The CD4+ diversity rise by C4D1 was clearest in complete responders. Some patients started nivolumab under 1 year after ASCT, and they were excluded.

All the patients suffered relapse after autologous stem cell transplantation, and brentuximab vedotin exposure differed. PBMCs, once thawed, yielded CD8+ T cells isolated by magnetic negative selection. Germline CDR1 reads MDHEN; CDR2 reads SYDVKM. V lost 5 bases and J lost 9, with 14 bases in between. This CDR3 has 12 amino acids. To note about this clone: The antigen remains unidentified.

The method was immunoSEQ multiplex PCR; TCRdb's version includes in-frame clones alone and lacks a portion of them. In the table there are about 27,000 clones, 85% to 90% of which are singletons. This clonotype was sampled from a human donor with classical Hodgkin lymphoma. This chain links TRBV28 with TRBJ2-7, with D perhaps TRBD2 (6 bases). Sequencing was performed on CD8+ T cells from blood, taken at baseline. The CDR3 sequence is CASSPGGGLQYF. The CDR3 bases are TGTGCCAGCAGTCCCGGGGGAGGACTGCAGTACTTC.